Each of the 18 T cell receptor beta chains below was sequenced from the same sample in a study of T-cell reconstitution after alpha-beta-depleted transplantation in children. During its preparation, the TCRbeta library received unique molecular identifiers. From the PCR reads, TCRdb called clonotypes with MiXCR, one entry per CDR3 protein. The sample holds over 200,000 distinct CDR3 sequences; around 7.7% are singletons and the top ten take 35% to 40%. This material consisted of PBMCs, mostly from graft donor cells, taken 360 days after TCRalphabeta/CD19-depleted stem cell transplant. These TCRs come from a male patient aged 2-9 years who had a stem cell transplant for acute myeloid leukemia, so the T cells may come from the graft donor.

This clonotype showed up many times. V gene TRBV5-1 combines with J gene TRBJ2-2, with 8 bases lining up with TRBD1. V lost 3 bases, J lost 0 bases, and 7 bases stayed unmatched. Germline-derived CDR1 and CDR2 are SGHRS and YFSETQ. The CDR3 has 17 amino acids. Here the CDR3 DNA reads TGCGCCAGCAGCTCAGGAGGACAGGGCTCGAACACCGGGGAGCTGTTTTTT. This codes for CASSSGGQGSNTGELFF.

The chain links TRBV5-1 to TRBJ2-1, with D perhaps TRBD1 or TRBD2 (6 bases each). Germline CDR1 reads SGHRS; CDR2 reads YFSETQ. V was cut by 4 bases and J by 7 bases, with 15 bases left in between. CDR3 size: 14 residues. The CDR3 region has the DNA TGCGCCAGCAGCCGCCTGAGGGGGGCGAATGAGCAGTTCTTC. It yields the protein CASSRLRGANEQFF.

There are a few counts of this clonotype. The chain has TRBV12-3 or TRBV12-4 and TRBJ2-1; TRBD2 agrees at 12 bases. V lost 6 bases and J lost 0; bases outside the gene matches: 6. The CDR3 is 17 amino acids. The CDR3 loop is CASSGLAGISSYNEQFF. The CDR3 DNA reads TGTGCCAGCAGCGGACTAGCGGGGATTAGCTCCTACAATGAGCAGTTCTTC.

A few counts support this clonotype. The chain couples TRBV25-1 to TRBJ2-3; 7 bases are a match to TRBD2. The length of the CDR3 is 16 residues. J gave up 2 bases and V 8 bases, and 13 bases lay outside the gene matches. From germline, CDR1 is MGHDK and CDR2 SYGVNS. As DNA, the CDR3 is TGTGCCAGCGAAGCGGGAACACCCTACTTCACAGATACGCAGTATTTT. It encodes CASEAGTPYFTDTQYF.

The gene calls are TRBV7-7 and TRBJ2-7, with 7 bases that match TRBD1. The CDR3 runs to 13 residues. Germline values: CDR1 SSHAT, CDR2 FNYEAQ (reference sequence). The CDR3 DNA sequence: TGTGCTAGCAGCCTTGACAGGGCGGCCGAGCAGTACGTC. Protein: CASSLDRAAEQYV.

The V gene is TRBV29-1, the J gene TRBJ2-1; 12 bases match TRBD2. Unmatched junction bases numbered 9, after V lost 8 bases and J lost 10 bases. The CDR3 has 13 residues. In germline, CDR1 is SQVTM, CDR2 ANQGSEA. The CDR3 sequence: CSLKTSGRNEQFF. The CDR3 region has the DNA TGCAGCCTAAAGACTAGCGGGAGAAACGAGCAGTTCTTC.

This clonotype was found many times. The rearrangement joins TRBV20-1 to TRBJ2-7; TRBD1 agrees at 8 bases. This CDR3 has 13 residues. V was pared by 3 bases and J by 2 bases, with 3 bases of the junction left unmatched. Germline CDR1 DFQATT, CDR2 SNEGSKA (reference sequence). CDR3 residues: CSASDRGPYEQYV. CDR3 in DNA: TGCAGTGCTAGTGACAGGGGCCCCTACGAGCAGTACGTC.

The V gene is TRBV2, the J gene TRBJ2-3, with 8 bases aligning to TRBD2. J gave up 7 bases and V 6 bases, and 9 bases lay outside the gene matches. This CDR3 is 14 amino acids long. Germline V gives CDR1 SNHLY, CDR2 FYNNEI. CDR3 region: CASRRLAGSYTQYF. The CDR3 DNA follows: TGTGCCAGCAGGAGGCTAGCGGGCTCGTATACGCAGTATTTT. The complete variable domain, with remaining parts taken from reference TRBV2 and TRBJ2-3, reads EPEVTQTPSHQVTQMGQEVILRCVPISNHLYFYWYRQILGQKVEFLVSFYNNEISEKSEIFDDQFSVERPDGSNFTLKIRSTKLEDSAMYFCASRRLAGSYTQYFGPGTRLTVL.

A few counts support this clonotype. The chain carries TRBV20-1 and TRBJ2-1, with 10 positions matching TRBD1. The V gene's germline CDR1 is DFQATT and CDR2 SNEGSKA (reference sequence). The CDR3 sequence is 16 residues long. The junction had 9 bases not matched to a gene; V was cut back by 6 bases and J by 1 base. In DNA, the CDR3 is TGCAGTGCCGTTGACAGGGGGCGATCATCCTACAATGAGCAGTTCTTC. Translating gives CSAVDRGRSSYNEQFF.

This clonotype was counted ten times or more. The rearrangement uses TRBV7-8 and TRBJ2-1; no reliable D call. CDR1 SGHVS and CDR2 FQNEAQ come from the germline V gene. Trimming left V 3 bases short and J 7 bases short, with 7 bases between. CDR3 length: 12 residues. The CDR3 DNA reads TGTGCCAGCAGCTTTTTGCCTAATGAGCAGTTCTTC. Translation: CASSFLPNEQFF.

There are many counts of this clonotype. The chain has TRBV27 and TRBJ2-1, with D maybe TRBD1 (5 bases). Trimming pared 5 bases from V and 4 bases from J, leaving 15 bases between. Germline lookup yields CDR1 MNHEY and CDR2 SMNVEV (reference sequence). This CDR3 region has 15 residues. DNA for the CDR3: TGTGCCAGCAGTGCTGACAGAGCAAATTACAATGAGCAGTTCTTC. It yields the protein CASSADRANYNEQFF.

The table lists this clonotype with a few counts. This sequence joins TRBV5-6 and TRBJ2-5; no reliable D call. Germline V CDR1 and CDR2: SGHDT, YYEEEE. This CDR3 contains 12 residues. Trimming removed 4 bases from V and 1 base from J, with 5 bases in between. In DNA form, the CDR3 reads TGTGCCAGCAGCGGGGTCCAAGAGACCCAGTACTTC. This gives the protein CASSGVQETQYF.

This clonotype was found many times. V is TRBV5-1 and J is TRBJ2-6, with D possibly TRBD1 on 5 matching bases. Germline values: CDR1 SGHRS, CDR2 YFSETQ. The CDR3 loop spans 19 amino acids. V gave up 1 base and J gave up 0 bases, with 17 bases separating them. CDR3 sequence: CASSLLGREVLSGANVLTF. CDR3 nucleotide sequence: TGCGCCAGCAGCTTGCTGGGCAGGGAAGTTCTCTCTGGGGCCAACGTCCTGACTTTC.

This clonotype was counted many times. The chain couples TRBV7-8 to TRBJ2-1; D is undetermined. V shed 0 bases and J shed 3 bases, with 9 bases lying between them. This CDR3 spans 15 amino acids. Germline values: CDR1 SGHVS, CDR2 FQNEAQ. The CDR3 is CASSLAANLYNEQFF. The CDR3 bases are TGTGCCAGCAGCTTAGCGGCTAACCTCTACAATGAGCAGTTCTTC.

The chain's CDR3 is CSVEEGGGAVRNTEAFF. CDR3 DNA sequence: TGCAGCGTTGAAGAAGGGGGGGGCGCGGTGAGGAACACTGAAGCTTTCTTT. The V gene is TRBV29-1, the J gene TRBJ1-1, with a possible D match to TRBD1 (6 bases). V dropped 0 bases and J dropped 1 base, with 18 bases sitting between them. The CDR3 loop spans 17 amino acids. Per the germline V gene, CDR1 is SQVTM and CDR2 is ANQGSEA.

This clonotype was observed a handful of times. V gene TRBV5-1 combines with J gene TRBJ1-1, with D hard to call. Looked up from germline, CDR1 is SGHRS and CDR2 is YFSETQ. V lost 0 bases and J lost 3, with 6 bases in between. The CDR3 has 13 residues. The CDR3 DNA is TGCGCCAGCAGCTTGGCAGAATACACTGAAGCTTTCTTT. Amino acids: CASSLAEYTEAFF. The whole variable domain, filled in from reference TRBV5-1 and TRBJ1-1, reads KAGVTQTPRYLIKTRGQQVTLSCSPISGHRSVSWYQQTPGQGLQFLFEYFSETQRNKGNFPGRFSGRQFSNSRSEMNVSTLELGDSALYLCASSLAEYTEAFFGQGTRLTVV.

This clonotype was observed a few times. Germline is not matched at one junction end, which may reflect a read error. The chain links TRBV24-1 to TRBJ2-3; D not certain. In germline, CDR1 is KGHDR, CDR2 SFDVKD. The CDR3 extends over 13 amino acids. CDR3 nucleotides: TGTTCCACCAGTGGCCCCTACAGTGATACGCAGTATTTT. This sequence encodes CSTSGPYSDTQYF.

This clonotype appeared a few times. This chain connects TRBV10-3 to TRBJ2-5; weak D call: TRBD2 (6 bases). This CDR3 region has 15 residues. V dropped 2 bases and J dropped 1 base, with 11 bases sitting between them. The germline V gene has CDR1 ENHRY and CDR2 SYGVKD. The CDR3 here is CAISEGGEIQETQYF. The CDR3, as DNA: TGTGCCATCAGTGAGGGCGGGGAGATCCAAGAGACCCAGTACTTC.